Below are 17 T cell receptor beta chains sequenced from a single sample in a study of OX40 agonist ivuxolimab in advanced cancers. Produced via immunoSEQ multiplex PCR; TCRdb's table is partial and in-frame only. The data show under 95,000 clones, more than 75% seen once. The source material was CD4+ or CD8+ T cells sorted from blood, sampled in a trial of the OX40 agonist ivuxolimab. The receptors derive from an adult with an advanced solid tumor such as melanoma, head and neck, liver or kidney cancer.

This chain's CDR3 is CASSLKGLTYEQYF. For the CDR3, the DNA is TGTGCCAGCAGCTTAAAAGGACTCACCTACGAGCAGTACTTC. The rearrangement links TRBV7-9 to TRBJ2-7, with a possible D match to TRBD2 (5 bases). CDR1 SEHNR and CDR2 FQNEAQ come from the germline V gene (reference sequence). There are 14 residues in the CDR3. Deletions cut 2 bases from V and 2 bases from J, with 10 bases between. The entire variable domain, with the rest obtained from reference TRBV7-9 and TRBJ2-7, is as follows: DTGVSQNPRHKITKRGQNVTFRCDPISEHNRLYWYRQTLGQGPEFLTYFQNEAQLEKSRLLSDRFSAERPKGSFSTLEIQRTEQGDSAMYLCASSLKGLTYEQYFGPGTRLTVT.

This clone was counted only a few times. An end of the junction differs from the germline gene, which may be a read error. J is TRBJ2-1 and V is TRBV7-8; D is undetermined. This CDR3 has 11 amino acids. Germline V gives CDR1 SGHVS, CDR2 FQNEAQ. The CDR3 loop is CASTLAGEQFF. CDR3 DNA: TGTGCCAGCACCTTAGCAGGTGAGCAGTTCTTC.

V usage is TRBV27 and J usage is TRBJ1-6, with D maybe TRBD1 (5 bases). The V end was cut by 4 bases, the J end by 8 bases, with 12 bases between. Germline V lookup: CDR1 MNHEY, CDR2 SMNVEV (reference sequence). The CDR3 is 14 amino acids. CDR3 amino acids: CASSSWGGYSPLHF. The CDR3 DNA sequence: TGTGCCAGCAGTTCATGGGGGGGGTATTCACCCCTCCACTTT.

CDR3 coding DNA: TGCGCCAGCAGCTTGCGGGTACAGGGGGCCTCTGGGGCCAACGTCCTGACTTTC. Its protein product is CASSLRVQGASGANVLTF. This chain joins TRBV5-1 and TRBJ2-6; 9 bases are a match to TRBD1. Germline V gene lookup returns CDR1 SGHRS and CDR2 YFSETQ. This CDR3 contains 18 residues. V was pared by 1 base and J by 0 bases, with 5 bases of the junction left unmatched.

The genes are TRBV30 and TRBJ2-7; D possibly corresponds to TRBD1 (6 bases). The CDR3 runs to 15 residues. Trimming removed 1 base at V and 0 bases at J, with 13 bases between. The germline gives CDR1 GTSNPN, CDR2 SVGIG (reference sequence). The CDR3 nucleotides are TGTGCCTGGAGTGCTCCCTGGGACATCTCCTACGAGCAGTACTTC. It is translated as CAWSAPWDISYEQYF.

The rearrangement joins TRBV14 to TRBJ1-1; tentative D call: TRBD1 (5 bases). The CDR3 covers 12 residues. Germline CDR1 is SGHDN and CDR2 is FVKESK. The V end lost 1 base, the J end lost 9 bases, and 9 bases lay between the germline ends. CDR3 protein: CASSQGDSKAFF. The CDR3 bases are TGTGCCAGCAGCCAAGGAGACAGCAAAGCTTTCTTT.

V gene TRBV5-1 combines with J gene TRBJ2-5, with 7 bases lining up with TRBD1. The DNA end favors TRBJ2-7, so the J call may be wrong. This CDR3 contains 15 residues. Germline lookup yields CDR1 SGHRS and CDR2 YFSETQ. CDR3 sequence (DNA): TGCGCCAGCAGCTTGGTCGGGACAGACAACTACGAGCAGTACTTC. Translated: CASSLVGTDNYEQYF.

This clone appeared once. This CDR3 is CASSYGFSSGANVLTF. The CDR3, as DNA: TGTGCCAGCAGCTACGGGTTTAGCTCTGGGGCCAACGTCCTGACTTTC. The chain combines TRBV6-5 with TRBJ2-6; D not resolved. CDR1 is MNHEY, CDR2 SVGAGI, per germline. With 6 bases removed from V and 0 bases from J, the gap between germline ends came to 12 bases. The CDR3 has 16 residues.

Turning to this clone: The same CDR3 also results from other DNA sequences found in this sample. The CDR3 reads CASAEREGASGSYNEQFF. CDR3 nucleotide sequence: TGTGCCAGCGCAGAACGGGAGGGGGCGAGTGGCTCCTACAATGAGCAGTTCTTC. The gene calls are TRBV7-2 and TRBJ2-1; D may be TRBD2 (8 bases). Trimming pared 8 bases from V and 0 bases from J, leaving 23 bases between. The CDR3 is made up of 18 amino acids. Germline V lookup: CDR1 SGHTA, CDR2 FQGNSA.

Here the CDR3 DNA reads TGCGCCAGCAGCTTGGCCAGGGCGAACTCCTACGAGCAGTACTTC. Translating gives CASSLARANSYEQYF. The chain employs TRBV5-1 and TRBJ2-7, with D maybe TRBD1 (5 bases). With 0 bases removed from V and 0 bases from J, the gap between germline ends came to 10 bases. Germline V gives CDR1 SGHRS, CDR2 YFSETQ. The CDR3 has 15 amino acids.

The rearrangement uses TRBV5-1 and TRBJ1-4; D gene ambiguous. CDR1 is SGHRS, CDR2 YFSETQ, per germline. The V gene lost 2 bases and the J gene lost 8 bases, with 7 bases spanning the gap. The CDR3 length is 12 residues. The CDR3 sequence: CASSFLGEKLFF. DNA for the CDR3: TGCGCCAGCAGCTTCCTTGGGGAAAAACTGTTTTTT.

This CDR3 reads CASIRGLSTDTQYF. CDR3 in DNA: TGTGCCAGCATCCGGGGACTCTCCACAGATACGCAGTATTTT. The chain is built from TRBV6-1 and TRBJ2-3; D perhaps matches TRBD2 (6 bases). The germline V gene has CDR1 MNHNS and CDR2 SASEGT. Trimming took 7 bases from V and 2 from J, leaving 13 bases between them. This CDR3 region has 14 residues.

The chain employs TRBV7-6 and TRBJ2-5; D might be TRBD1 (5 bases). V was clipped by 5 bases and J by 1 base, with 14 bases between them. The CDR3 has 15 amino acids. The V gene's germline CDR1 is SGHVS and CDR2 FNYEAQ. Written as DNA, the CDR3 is TGTGCCAGCAGCCAGACTCCAGGGTTCCAAGAGACCCAGTACTTC. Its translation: CASSQTPGFQETQYF.

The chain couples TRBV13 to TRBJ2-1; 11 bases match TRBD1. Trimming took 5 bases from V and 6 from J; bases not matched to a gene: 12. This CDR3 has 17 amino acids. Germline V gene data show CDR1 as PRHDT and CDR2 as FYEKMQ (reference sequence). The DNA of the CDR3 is TGTGCCAGCAGCCATCGACCTCGCGGGACAGGGGGCAATGAGCAGTTCTTC. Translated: CASSHRPRGTGGNEQFF.

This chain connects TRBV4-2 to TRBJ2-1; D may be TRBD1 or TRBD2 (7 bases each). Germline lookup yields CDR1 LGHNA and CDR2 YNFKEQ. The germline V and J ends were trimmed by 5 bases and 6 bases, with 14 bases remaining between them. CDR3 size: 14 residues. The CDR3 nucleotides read TGTGCCAGCAGCTGGCAGGGGGGGCCCAATGAGCAGTTCTTC. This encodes CASSWQGGPNEQFF.

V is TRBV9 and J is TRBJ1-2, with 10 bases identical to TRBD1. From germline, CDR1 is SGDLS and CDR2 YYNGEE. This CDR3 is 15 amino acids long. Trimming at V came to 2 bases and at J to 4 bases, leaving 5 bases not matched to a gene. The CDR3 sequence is CASSVRDRGSYGYTF. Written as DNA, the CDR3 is TGTGCCAGCAGCGTGCGGGACAGGGGTAGCTATGGCTACACCTTC.

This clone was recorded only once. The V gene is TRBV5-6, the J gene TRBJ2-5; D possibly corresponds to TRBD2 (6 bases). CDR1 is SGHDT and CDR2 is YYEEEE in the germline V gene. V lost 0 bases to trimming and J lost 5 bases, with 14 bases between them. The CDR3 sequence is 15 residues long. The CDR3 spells CASSLDLLAGETQYF. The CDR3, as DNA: TGTGCCAGCAGCTTGGATCTATTGGCGGGGGAGACCCAGTACTTC.